This passage covers 25 T cell receptor beta chains from one sample sequenced in a study of OX40 agonist ivuxolimab in advanced cancers. Data came from immunoSEQ multiplex PCR; TCRdb stores just in-frame clones and leaves some out. Altogether 55,000 to 65,000 clones are present, 80% to 95% being singletons, with the ten largest covering roughly 0.45%. The sequencing here drew on CD4+ or CD8+ T cells sorted from blood, taken in a trial of the OX40 agonist ivuxolimab. These receptors all stem from an adult with an advanced solid tumor such as melanoma, head and neck, liver or kidney cancer.

CDR3 nucleotide sequence: TGTGCCAGCAGCTTGGCCCGACCGGATACGCAGTATTTT. Residues: CASSLARPDTQYF. This rearrangement joins TRBV7-2 to TRBJ2-3; D ambiguous. The germline gives CDR1 SGHTA, CDR2 FQGNSA. V lost 3 bases and J lost 6, with 10 bases in between. The CDR3 is 13 amino acids.

This clone has just a few counts. The genes are TRBV5-4 and TRBJ1-2, with D maybe TRBD1 (5 bases). The V gene lost 4 bases and the J gene lost 8 bases, with 15 bases spanning the gap. The CDR3 is 13 residues long. Germline-derived CDR1 and CDR2 are SGHNT and YYREEE (reference sequence). The CDR3, as DNA: TGTGCCAGCAGCGTACGAGGGGTAGAGGGCTACACCTTC. Its protein product is CASSVRGVEGYTF. The complete variable domain, with remaining parts taken from reference TRBV5-4 and TRBJ1-2, reads ETGVTQSPTHLIKTRGQQVTLRCSSQSGHNTVSWYQQALGQGPQFIFQYYREEENGRGNFPPRFSGLQFPNYSSELNVNALELDDSALYLCASSVRGVEGYTFGSGTRLTVV.

The chain couples TRBV19 to TRBJ2-3; either TRBD1 or TRBD2 may supply D (7 bases each). Germline V lookup: CDR1 LNHDA, CDR2 SQIVND (reference sequence). Trimming stripped 3 bases from V and 4 bases from J, with 17 bases between. The CDR3 extends over 16 amino acids. CDR3: CASSISRGGFADTQYF. CDR3 sequence (DNA): TGTGCCAGTAGTATCTCCAGGGGGGGGTTCGCAGATACGCAGTATTTT.

A few counts support this clone. DNA of the CDR3: TGTGCCAGTAGTACAGGGCCCACTGAAGCTTTCTTT. The encoded protein is CASSTGPTEAFF. The chain couples TRBV19 to TRBJ1-1, with D possibly TRBD1 on 5 matching bases. V dropped 4 bases and J dropped 4 bases, with 7 bases sitting between them. Germline values: CDR1 LNHDA, CDR2 SQIVND (reference sequence). CDR3 length equals 12 residues. Complete variable domain (other parts from reference TRBV19 and TRBJ1-1): DGGITQSPKYLFRKEGQNVTLSCEQNLNHDAMYWYRQDPGQGLRLIYYSQIVNDFQKGDIAEGYSVSREKKESFPLTVTSAQKNPTAFYLCASSTGPTEAFFGQGTRLTVV.

This sequence joins TRBV29-1 and TRBJ2-1; no clear D gene. Trimming took 3 bases from V and 4 from J, leaving 13 bases between them. This CDR3 is 14 amino acids long. Germline V lookup: CDR1 SQVTM, CDR2 ANQGSEA. As DNA, the CDR3 is TGCAGCGTTGATAGAGACACACTTTACAATGAGCAGTTCTTC. Amino acids: CSVDRDTLYNEQFF.

The J gene is TRBJ2-1, the V gene TRBV7-2, with D tentatively TRBD1 (6 bases). The CDR3 is made up of 15 amino acids. Trimming removed 5 bases from V and 3 bases from J, with 14 bases in between. Germline loops: CDR1 SGHTA, CDR2 FQGNSA. Here the CDR3 reads CASSATGSFYNEQFF. In DNA form, the CDR3 reads TGTGCCAGCAGCGCAACAGGGAGCTTCTACAATGAGCAGTTCTTC.

For this clone: Other DNA sequences in this sample translate to the same CDR3. This chain joins TRBV15 and TRBJ2-4; D call uncertain. CDR3 size: 14 residues. Germline V gene data show CDR1 as LNHNV and CDR2 as YYDKDF (reference sequence). V was cut by 1 base and J by 7 bases, with 11 bases left in between. CDR3 loop: CATSRGGDVNIQYF. The DNA for the CDR3 is TGTGCCACCAGCAGAGGCGGTGACGTGAACATTCAGTACTTC.

The rearrangement uses TRBV4-2 and TRBJ2-7, with TRBD2 matching over 12 bases. Germline V gene data show CDR1 as LGHNA and CDR2 as YNFKEQ. Losses at the gene ends were 4 bases for V and 4 bases for J; bases not matched to a gene: 8. The CDR3 consists of 16 residues. CDR3 coding DNA: TGTGCCAGCAGCCCTGCGACTAGCGGGAGTCAGTACGAGCAGTACTTC. Encoded protein: CASSPATSGSQYEQYF.

This clone was picked up one time. The chain employs TRBV19 and TRBJ1-2; TRBD1 matches at 10 bases. This CDR3 comprises 16 residues. V was clipped by 4 bases and J by 4 bases; unmatched bases: 9. Germline CDR1 reads LNHDA; CDR2 reads SQIVND (reference sequence). The CDR3 DNA sequence: TGTGCCAGTAGTAGGAGTGACAGGGGGCTTGTCTATGGCTACACCTTC. It encodes CASSRSDRGLVYGYTF.

This chain joins TRBV2 and TRBJ2-7, with 10 nucleotides matching TRBD2. J was trimmed by 2 bases and V by 1 base; bases with no gene match: 5. Germline CDR1 SNHLY, CDR2 FYNNEI. This CDR3 has 16 amino acids. CDR3 nucleotide sequence: TGTGCCAGCAGTGAAGGAGCGGGAGGGCTCCCCTACGAGCAGTACTTC. This encodes CASSEGAGGLPYEQYF.

This clone was detected once. CDR3 protein: CASSLVGGTNTEAFF. The CDR3 DNA follows: TGTGCCAGCAGCTTAGTGGGCGGGACGAACACTGAAGCTTTCTTT. The chain joins TRBV7-2 to TRBJ1-1; D possibly corresponds to TRBD1 (5 bases). Germline V lookup: CDR1 SGHTA, CDR2 FQGNSA. CDR3 size: 15 residues. V dropped 1 base and J dropped 1 base, with 10 bases sitting between them.

CDR3 bases: TGTGCCAGCAGCCATAACAGCGGGAGGGCCCTCTCAGAGACCCAGTACTTC. Its translation is CASSHNSGRALSETQYF. V gene TRBV7-2 combines with J gene TRBJ2-5; 10 nucleotides agree with TRBD2. CDR1 and CDR2 (germline): SGHTA, FQGNSA. After removal of 5 bases from V and 4 bases from J, the junction contained 13 bases not matched to a gene. The length of the CDR3 is 17 residues.

Details on this clone: The junction differs from germline at one of its ends, possibly a read error. Distinct nucleotide sequences in the sample also encode this CDR3. The chain is built from TRBV7-2 and TRBJ2-7; 8 nucleotides align to TRBD1. The CDR3 length is 16 residues. The germline gives CDR1 SGHTA, CDR2 FQGNSA. The CDR3 here is CASRSRNGQGRYEQYF. The DNA for the CDR3 is TGCGCCAGCCGATCCCGAAACGGACAGGGACGCTACGAGCAGTACTTC.

Only one count was recorded for this clone. The chain combines TRBV19 with TRBJ2-6; 7 nucleotides align to TRBD1. Germline V gene lookup returns CDR1 LNHDA and CDR2 SQIVND (reference sequence). V was clipped by 0 bases and J by 0 bases; unmatched bases: 14. CDR3 length equals 21 residues. The CDR3: CASSIEGLRTGSSSGANVLTF. Here the CDR3 DNA reads TGTGCCAGTAGTATAGAAGGGCTCCGGACAGGATCTAGCTCTGGGGCCAACGTCCTGACTTTC. The full variable domain, its missing parts supplied by reference TRBV19 and TRBJ2-6, is DGGITQSPKYLFRKEGQNVTLSCEQNLNHDAMYWYRQDPGQGLRLIYYSQIVNDFQKGDIAEGYSVSREKKESFPLTVTSAQKNPTAFYLCASSIEGLRTGSSSGANVLTFGAGSRLTVL.

The chain carries TRBV6-1 and TRBJ2-2; the match to TRBD1 covers 7 bases. With V trimmed by 7 bases and J by 6 bases, 8 bases remained unmatched. The length of the CDR3 is 14 residues. Per germline, CDR1 MNHNS and CDR2 SASEGT. In DNA, the CDR3 is TGTGCCAGCAAACAGGACAGGACCCCCGGGGAGCTGTTTTTT. Translating gives CASKQDRTPGELFF.

The chain carries TRBV11-3 and TRBJ1-2; 8 bases line up with TRBD1. V gave up 5 bases and J gave up 7 bases; unmatched junction bases: 6. The CDR3 has 13 amino acids. Germline V gene sequence: CDR1 SGHNT, CDR2 YENEEA. The DNA of the CDR3 is TGTGCCAGCAGCCCGCAGGGGGCAGGTGGCTACACCTTC. This gives the protein CASSPQGAGGYTF. Variable domain in full (rest from reference TRBV11-3 and TRBJ1-2): EAGVVQSPRYKIIEKKQPVAFWCNPISGHNTLYWYLQNLGQGPELLIRYENEEAVDDSQLPKDRFSAERLKGVDSTLKIQPAELGDSAVYLCASSPQGAGGYTFGSGTRLTVV.

This clone appeared a few times. The chain's CDR3 is CASSEYWGHADEQFF. The CDR3 nucleotides are TGTGCCAGCAGTGAATATTGGGGACATGCTGATGAGCAGTTCTTC. The rearrangement links TRBV25-1 to TRBJ2-1; TRBD1 is a possible D gene (6 bases). Trimming stripped 0 bases from V and 8 bases from J, with 14 bases between. In germline, CDR1 is MGHDK, CDR2 SYGVNS. This CDR3 has 15 residues. The whole variable domain, remainder taken from reference TRBV25-1 and TRBJ2-1, is EADIYQTPRYLVIGTGKKITLECSQTMGHDKMYWYQQDPGMELHLIHYSYGVNSTEKGDLSSESTVSRIRTEHFPLTLESARPSHTSQYLCASSEYWGHADEQFFGPGTRLTVL.

This chain joins TRBV7-9 and TRBJ2-7; D is perhaps TRBD1 or TRBD2 (5 bases each). This CDR3 comprises 14 residues. Per the germline V gene, CDR1 is SEHNR and CDR2 is FQNEAQ (reference sequence). The ends were cut back, 3 bases at V and 2 bases at J, with 11 bases in the middle. CDR3 sequence: CASSFGKGTYEQYF. In DNA form, the CDR3 reads TGTGCCAGCAGCTTCGGGAAGGGGACCTACGAGCAGTACTTC.

The chain is built from TRBV10-3 and TRBJ2-7; D unresolved. Per germline, CDR1 ENHRY and CDR2 SYGVKD. Trimming took 2 bases from V and 2 from J, leaving 13 bases between them. CDR3 size: 15 residues. The CDR3 DNA follows: TGTGCCATCAGTGAGACTATAACACCCACCTACGAGCAGTACTTC. It translates to CAISETITPTYEQYF.

The V gene is TRBV19, the J gene TRBJ2-2; 11 bases are a match to TRBD2. CDR3 length equals 16 residues. CDR1 and CDR2 (germline): LNHDA, SQIVND (reference sequence). J gave up 3 bases and V 3 bases, and 3 bases lay outside the gene matches. The CDR3 region is CASSIGTSGYTGELFF. CDR3 in DNA: TGTGCCAGTAGTATTGGGACTAGCGGCTACACCGGGGAGCTGTTTTTT.

Worth noting for this clone: The junction does not match germline at one end; this may be a read error. This chain uses TRBV28 with TRBJ2-1, with D tentatively TRBD2 (6 bases). This CDR3 is 16 amino acids long. CDR1 MDHEN and CDR2 SYDVKM come from the germline V gene. CDR3 in amino acids: CASSLISGSSYNEQFF. The CDR3 DNA is TGTGCCAGCAGTTTAATTAGCGGCAGCTCCTATAATGAGCAGTTCTTC.

This clone was detected once. V and J are TRBV4-3 and TRBJ2-1, with D uncertain. This CDR3 has 16 residues. V lost 0 bases and J 5 bases, leaving 14 bases between the germline ends. Germline assignment: CDR1 LGHNA and CDR2 YSLEER. CDR3 residues: CASSQDSSLGNNEQFF. CDR3 DNA: TGCGCCAGCAGCCAAGATTCGAGTCTGGGCAACAATGAGCAGTTCTTC.

V and J are TRBV7-9 and TRBJ2-1, with TRBD2 identical over 7 bases. The junction had 9 bases not matched to a gene; V was cut back by 1 base and J by 9 bases. CDR1 is SEHNR, CDR2 FQNEAQ, per germline (reference sequence). The CDR3 totals 15 residues. CDR3 sequence: CASSLGAGARTEQFF. CDR3 in DNA: TGTGCCAGCAGCTTAGGGGCGGGAGCGAGGACTGAGCAGTTCTTC.

V usage is TRBV6-5 and J usage is TRBJ2-3, with TRBD1 matching over 7 bases. The CDR3 covers 15 residues. Germline V lookup: CDR1 MNHEY, CDR2 SVGAGI. Trimming cost V 2 bases and J 4 bases; bases outside gene matches: 6. CDR3 amino acids: CASSYHGTVADTQYF. CDR3 in DNA: TGTGCCAGCAGTTACCACGGGACAGTCGCAGATACGCAGTATTTT.

The chain employs TRBV25-1 and TRBJ2-2, with D unresolved. Looked up from germline, CDR1 is MGHDK and CDR2 is SYGVNS. The CDR3 spans 14 residues. V was pared by 0 bases and J by 4 bases, with 6 bases between. CDR3 sequence: CASSEYGVTGELFF. CDR3 nucleotides: TGTGCCAGCAGTGAATATGGGGTCACCGGGGAGCTGTTTTTT. Full variable domain (outside the CDR3, taken from reference TRBV25-1 and TRBJ2-2): EADIYQTPRYLVIGTGKKITLECSQTMGHDKMYWYQQDPGMELHLIHYSYGVNSTEKGDLSSESTVSRIRTEHFPLTLESARPSHTSQYLCASSEYGVTGELFFGEGSRLTVL.